This T cell receptor (beta chain) was retrieved from a study of T cell changes during pregnancy in multiple sclerosis (dated by TCRdb to between 2017 and 2020). Regarding the complete study: The study looked at changes in the T cell repertoire across pregnancy in women with multiple sclerosis.

The germline V gene gives CDR1 as MDHEN and CDR2 as SYDVKM. Reading from cysteine to phenylalanine, the CDR3 counts 13 amino acids. The read is trimmed to its CDR3 DNA, 39 bases read in frame from base 1. V is cut by 7 bases and J by 3 bases, and the space between the germline ends is 10 bases. Library preparation used the immunoSEQ multiplex PCR assay. TCRdb obtained this table from immuneACCESS and retained in-frame rearrangements with V and J assigned. These tables miss some clones; where compared with another copy, unresolved V genes account for less than half of the shortfall, and the remainder is unexplained. The sample table holds tens of thousands of clones, of which 93% were seen once. Around 4% of the sample comes from the top ten. For this clone: Its antigen target is currently unknown. Per-nucleotide qualities are absent, and no much larger clonotype sits a single base away.

The chain is assembled from TRBV28 and TRBJ1-3, with an unclear D gene assignment. The origin of this receptor is a female donor with multiple sclerosis, enrolled in a pregnancy study. The source material was CD8+ T cells from peripheral blood mononuclear cells, sampled in the second trimester of pregnancy. The CDR3 has the sequence CASTPGYGNTIYF. Here is the DNA: TGTGCCAGCACCCCGGGTTATGGAAACACCATATATTTT. With all but the CDR3 taken from the reference TRBV28 and TRBJ1-3 genes, the full variable domain is: DVKVTQSSRYLVKRTGEKVFLECVQDMDHENMFWYRQDPGLGLRLIYFSYDVKMKEKGDIPEGYSVSREKKERFSLILESASTNQTSMYLCASTPGYGNTIYFGEGSWLTVV.